Listed below are T cell receptor beta chains from one sample, sequenced in a study of blood T cell repertoires in COVID-19. Profiling relied on immunoSEQ multiplex PCR, and the TCRdb table lists in-frame clones only, not all of them. The table includes hundreds of thousands of clones, nearly 90% detected once. The sample comprised peripheral blood. All receptors derive from a woman aged 30 to 39 with COVID-19, enrolled during active disease. Each CDR3 is given with its conserved first and last residue. The D gene is left open where the match is weak. Clone size, where shown, is once, few, many, or a class for clones that have expanded.

V gene	D gene	J gene	clone size	CDR3 DNA	CDR3 protein
TRBV7-2	TRBD2	TRBJ2-7	.	TGTGCCAGCAGCCCCTATAGCGGGGGGGCCTACGAGCAGTACTTC	CASSPYSGGAYEQYF
TRBV3-1/TRBV3-2	.	TRBJ1-1	.	TGTGCCAGCAGCCAAGAACTGACAGGTGAAGCTTTCTTT	CASSQELTGEAFF
TRBV6-5	.	TRBJ2-5	.	TGTGCCAGCAGTTACTCAAGGGGGGAGACCCAGTACTTC	CASSYSRGETQYF
TRBV9	.	TRBJ2-2	.	TGTGCCAGCAGCGTAACCGGGACCGGGGAGCTGTTTTTT	CASSVTGTGELFF
TRBV15	.	TRBJ1-1	.	TGTGCCACCAGCAGGGGTACAGGTGGGTATACTGAAGCTTTCTTT	CATSRGTGGYTEAFF
TRBV14	.	TRBJ1-2	.	TGTGCCAGCAGCCAAGTTAAGGGGCCATACCCCTATGGCTACACCTTC	CASSQVKGPYPYGYTF
TRBV3-1/TRBV3-2	.	TRBJ2-3	.	TGTGCCAGCAGCCAGACTCCCGGCACAGATACGCAGTATTTT	CASSQTPGTDTQYF
TRBV19	TRBD1	TRBJ2-1	once	TGTGCCAGTAGTATAGTAGGGACAGCAGTTAATGAGCAGTTCTTC	CASSIVGTAVNEQFF
TRBV27	TRBD1	TRBJ1-2	.	TGTGCCAGCAGTAGAAACAGGGGCAATTATGGCTACACCTTC	CASSRNRGNYGYTF
TRBV30	.	TRBJ2-1	.	TGTGCCTGGAGTAATGCGGGCTATTCCTACAATGAGCAGTTCTTC	CAWSNAGYSYNEQFF
TRBV3-1/TRBV3-2	.	TRBJ1-1	.	TGTGCCAGCAGCCAAGCGGGGAGCACTGAAGCTTTCTTT	CASSQAGSTEAFF
TRBV2	.	TRBJ1-6	.	TGTGCCAGCAGTGAGTCCCGAGGCCCTCCCACCCTCCACTTT	CASSESRGPPTLHF
TRBV4-1	.	TRBJ2-5	.	TGCGCCAGCAGCCAAGGGAGGACGGAGACCCAGTACTTC	CASSQGRTETQYF
TRBV11-2	TRBD1	TRBJ2-2	.	TGTGCCAGCAGCTTTCGACAGGGGGGAACCGGGGAGCTGTTTTTT	CASSFRQGGTGELFF
TRBV5-6	.	TRBJ1-2	.	TGTGCCAGCAGCTTGGCCGGGGGTACCTATGAGGGCTACACCTTC	CASSLAGGTYEGYTF
TRBV4-3	.	TRBJ2-5	.	TGCGCCAGCAGCCAAGACCCCTCAGAGACCCAGTACTTC	CASSQDPSETQYF
TRBV16	.	TRBJ1-6	once	TGTGCCAGCAGCCAATTCGTGTATTCACCCCTCCACTTT	CASSQFVYSPLHF
TRBV6-6	TRBD1	TRBJ1-1	.	TGTGCCAGCAGGGGACAGGTTGCCACTGAAGCTTTCTTT	CASRGQVATEAFF
TRBV11-2	.	TRBJ1-1	.	TGTGCCAGCAGCTTAGGTATCGACACTGAAGCTTTCTTT	CASSLGIDTEAFF
TRBV2	.	TRBJ1-5	.	TGTGCCAGCAAGCTCTCTAACAATCAGCCCCAGCATTTT	CASKLSNNQPQHF
TRBV7-2	TRBD1	TRBJ1-1	.	TGTGCCAGCAGCCCGGGACAGGGGGCTGGTGGTGACACTGAAGCTTTCTTT	CASSPGQGAGGDTEAFF
TRBV6-1	TRBD1	TRBJ1-1	few	TGTGCCAGCAGTGCACCTCCGACAGGGGCTATGAACACTGAAGCTTTCTTT	CASSAPPTGAMNTEAFF
TRBV7-9	TRBD1	TRBJ1-4	.	TGTGCCAGCAGCCCACCGGGACAGGGTTTTGAAAAACTGTTTTTT	CASSPPGQGFEKLFF
TRBV9	.	TRBJ1-3	.	TGTGCCAGCAGCCTTACGGGGTTCTCTGGAAACACCATATATTTT	CASSLTGFSGNTIYF
TRBV7-9	TRBD1	TRBJ2-2	.	TGTGCCAGCAGCTCGGGACAGGGGGGTACCGGGGAGCTGTTTTTT	CASSSGQGGTGELFF
TRBV6-1	TRBD1	TRBJ2-3	.	TGTGCCAGCAGTGGATCCCCGGGACAGGGGACAGATACGCAGTATTTT	CASSGSPGQGTDTQYF
TRBV7-9	TRBD2	TRBJ2-3	.	TGTGCCAGCAGCTTTGAAAGCGGGGGGGCGAAGTATTTT	CASSFESGGAKYF
TRBV7-9	.	TRBJ1-3	.	TGTGCCAGCAGCACCAACGACGGGCACAGGAACACCATATATTTT	CASSTNDGHRNTIYF
TRBV6-2/TRBV6-3	TRBD2	TRBJ2-1	.	TGTGCCAGCAGTCTACTAGCGGGGGGCTACAATGAGCAGTTCTTC	CASSLLAGGYNEQFF
TRBV5-1	.	TRBJ1-4	.	TGCGCCAGCAGCCCTCTAGGAACCTATGAAAAACTGTTTTTT	CASSPLGTYEKLFF
TRBV6-5	TRBD1	TRBJ1-3	.	TGTGCCAGCAGCCCAGGGGGCGGAAACACCATATATTTT	CASSPGGGNTIYF
TRBV11-2	.	TRBJ1-6	.	TGTGCCAGCAGCTTAGCGGGAGGGGTGAGTTCACCCCTCCACTTT	CASSLAGGVSSPLHF
TRBV30	TRBD1	TRBJ1-1	.	TGTGCCTGGGGGTGGGGGACAGCTAACACTGAAGCTTTCTTT	CAWGWGTANTEAFF
TRBV27	.	TRBJ2-3	.	TGTGCCAGCAGTTTTTCCGGGGGGCTGGGTACGCAGTATTTT	CASSFSGGLGTQYF
TRBV10-3	.	TRBJ1-2	.	TGTGCCATCAGTGATGCGGCGGACTATGGCTACACCTTC	CAISDAADYGYTF
TRBV19	TRBD1	TRBJ1-6	once	TGTGCCAGTACCCACGGGACAGGGAGTTCACCCCTCCACTTT	CASTHGTGSSPLHF
TRBV6-5	TRBD2	TRBJ2-3	.	TGTGCCAGCAGACTCCTAGCGGGGGGGCCAGATACGCAGTATTTT	CASRLLAGGPDTQYF
TRBV5-4	TRBD1	TRBJ1-6	.	TGTGCCAGCAGCGCGGGACAGGCCTATTCACCCCTCCACTTT	CASSAGQAYSPLHF
TRBV15	TRBD1	TRBJ2-5	.	TGTGCCACCAGCAGAAAACAGGGGGCTGGGGAGACCCAGTACTTC	CATSRKQGAGETQYF
TRBV7-2	TRBD2	TRBJ2-2	.	TGTGCCAGCAGCTTAACTAGCGGGGGGCGGGGCACCGGGGAGCTGTTTTTT	CASSLTSGGRGTGELFF
TRBV6-5	.	TRBJ1-6	.	TGTGCCAGCAGTTACCCCTCCGATTCACCCCTCCACTTT	CASSYPSDSPLHF
TRBV5-6	.	TRBJ1-2	once	TGTGCCAGCAGCTTGGTACTTGGGAGTCGCGGCTACACCTTC	CASSLVLGSRGYTF
TRBV4-2	.	TRBJ2-2	medium-sized	TGTGCCAGCAGCTCCGGACAAGAGACCGGGGAGCTGTTTTTT	CASSSGQETGELFF
TRBV4-1	TRBD1	TRBJ1-2	.	TGCGCCAGCAGCGACGGACAGGGTACAGGTGGCTACACCTTC	CASSDGQGTGGYTF
TRBV6-5	TRBD1	TRBJ1-1	once	TGTGCCAGCAGTTCCTCAGGGGGCGGGTCGCAAGCTTTCTTT	CASSSSGGGSQAFF
TRBV24-1	TRBD2	TRBJ2-1	many	TGTGCCACCAGTGATGCGACTAGCGGGGAGTACAATGAGCAGTTCTTC	CATSDATSGEYNEQFF
TRBV7-2	.	TRBJ1-6	.	TGTGCCAGCAGTACAGTGGAAGTCTCACCCCTCCACTTT	CASSTVEVSPLHF
TRBV4-3	.	TRBJ1-2	.	TGCGCCAGCAGCCAAGAGAGGCCGATACAGGGATTTGGCTACACCTTC	CASSQERPIQGFGYTF
TRBV19	.	TRBJ2-1	.	TGTGCCAGTAGTAAGACGGGAGCCCTCTCCTACAATGAGCAGTTCTTC	CASSKTGALSYNEQFF
TRBV2	.	TRBJ1-2	.	TGTGCCAGAAAAATCCTACAGGGCAGGGGTGTCTATGGCTACACCTTC	CARKILQGRGVYGYTF
TRBV10-3	.	TRBJ2-5	.	TGTGCCATCAGCGGAAAGCGGGCTCAAGAGACCCAGTACTTC	CAISGKRAQETQYF
TRBV19	.	TRBJ2-2	.	TGTGCCAGTGCAAGCGTTGGAACCGGGGAGCTGTTTTTT	CASASVGTGELFF
TRBV9	.	TRBJ2-2	.	TGTGCCAGCAGCGTTTCGTCGAACACCGGGGAGCTGTTTTTT	CASSVSSNTGELFF
TRBV12-2	.	TRBJ1-6	.	TGTGCAAGTCGCTTGGGGGCCCCAACTAGAGAGGGCTATAATTCACCCCTCCACTTT	CASRLGAPTREGYNSPLHF
TRBV15	.	TRBJ2-1	.	TGTGCCACCAGCAGAGGGGGGCTGAAGTCCTACAATGAGCAGTTCTTC	CATSRGGLKSYNEQFF
TRBV5-1	TRBD1	TRBJ1-1	.	TGTGCCAGCAGCTGGGACAGTGCTGAAGCTTTCTTT	CASSWDSAEAFF
TRBV5-5	.	TRBJ1-4	once	TGTGCCAGCAGCCCGGGGGGCGGTGCTTTTGAAAAACTGTTTTTT	CASSPGGGAFEKLFF
TRBV14	TRBD1	TRBJ2-3	.	TGTGCCAGCAGCCAAGAAGGGGGGACAGGATATACAGATACGCAGTATTTT	CASSQEGGTGYTDTQYF
TRBV7-3	.	TRBJ2-5	.	TGTGCCAGCAGCCCAGGGGTCGTGGGGACCCAGTACTTC	CASSPGVVGTQYF
TRBV24-1	.	TRBJ2-5	.	TGTGCCACCAGTGATACAAGGAAAGGGGTTAGAGAGACCCAGTACTTC	CATSDTRKGVRETQYF